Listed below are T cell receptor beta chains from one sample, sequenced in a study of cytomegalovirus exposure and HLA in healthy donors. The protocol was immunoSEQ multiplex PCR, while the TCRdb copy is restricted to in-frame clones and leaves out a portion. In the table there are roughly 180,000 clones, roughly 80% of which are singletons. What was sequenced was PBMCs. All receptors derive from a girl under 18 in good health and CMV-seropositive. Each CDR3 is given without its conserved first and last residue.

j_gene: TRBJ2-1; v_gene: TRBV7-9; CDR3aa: ASSRGADGYNEQF
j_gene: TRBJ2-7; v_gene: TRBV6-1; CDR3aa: ASMFSGSRAEQY
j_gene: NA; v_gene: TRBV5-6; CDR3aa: ASSLRFASEQY
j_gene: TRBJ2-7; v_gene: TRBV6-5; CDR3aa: ASSYREGGYEQY
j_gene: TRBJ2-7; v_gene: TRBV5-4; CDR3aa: ASSLAGLAEYEQY
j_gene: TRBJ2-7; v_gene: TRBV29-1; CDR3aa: SVRDSFSYEQY
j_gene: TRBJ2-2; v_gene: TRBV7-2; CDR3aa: ASSPRGTTGELF
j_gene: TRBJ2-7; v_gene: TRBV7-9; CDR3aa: ASSLSRGQGTYEQY
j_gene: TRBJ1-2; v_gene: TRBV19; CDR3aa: ASSDSLTVSNYGYT
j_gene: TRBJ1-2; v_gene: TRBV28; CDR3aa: ASRTNRDRAGYT
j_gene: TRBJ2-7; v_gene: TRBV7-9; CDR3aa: ASSLSGSSYEQY
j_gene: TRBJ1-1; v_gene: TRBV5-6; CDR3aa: ASSPRTGPRTEAF
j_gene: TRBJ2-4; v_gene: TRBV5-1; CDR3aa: ASSFDGLAKNIQY
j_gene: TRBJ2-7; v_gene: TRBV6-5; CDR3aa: ASSYEGDSYEQY
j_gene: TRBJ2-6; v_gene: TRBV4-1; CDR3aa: ASSQTTGRQAGANVLT
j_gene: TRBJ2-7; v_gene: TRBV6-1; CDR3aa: ASNLQGDAYEQY
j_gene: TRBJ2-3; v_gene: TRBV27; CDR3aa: ASREWAGMTDTQY
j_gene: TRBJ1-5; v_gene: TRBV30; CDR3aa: AWALGSNQPQH
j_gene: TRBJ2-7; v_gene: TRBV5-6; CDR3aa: ASSLFRTGEHEQY
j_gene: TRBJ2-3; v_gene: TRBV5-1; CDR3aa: ASSLEGRGPDTQY
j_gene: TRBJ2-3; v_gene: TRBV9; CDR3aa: ASSSVIGTGKDTQY
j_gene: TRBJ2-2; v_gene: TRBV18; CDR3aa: ASSTFDNTGELF
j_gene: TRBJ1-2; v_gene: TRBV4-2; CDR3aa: ASSQDNQGASNYGYT
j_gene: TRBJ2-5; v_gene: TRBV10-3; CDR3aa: AIRGTSQKETQY
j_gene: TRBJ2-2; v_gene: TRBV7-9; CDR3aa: ASSPGAGLAGVAGELF
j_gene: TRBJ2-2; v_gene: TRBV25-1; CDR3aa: ASRRQGTGELF
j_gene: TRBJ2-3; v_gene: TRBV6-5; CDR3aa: ASSYAGGTDTQY
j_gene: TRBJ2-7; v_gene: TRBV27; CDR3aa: ASSSGRIQGQY
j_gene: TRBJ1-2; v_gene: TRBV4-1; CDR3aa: ASSQNGDRGYYGYT
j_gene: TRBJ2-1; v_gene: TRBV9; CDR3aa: ASSVKGRGGNEQF
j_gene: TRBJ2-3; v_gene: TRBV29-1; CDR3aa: SLSPLSTDTQY